These 10 T cell receptor beta chains came from one sample sequenced in a study of blood T cells in healthy people across ages. Then a second PCR, running about 6 to 12 cycles, was carried out with a sample-barcoded 5' primer and a J-beta primer mix. TCRdb used MiXCR to reprocess the 5' RACE reads, holding one entry per CDR3 protein. The table lists about 780,000 distinct CDR3 sequences, about 46% of them singletons. Specimen: blood. The origin of the receptors is a man at least 80 years old in good health.

This clonotype occurred a few times. One junction end disagrees with the germline gene, perhaps due to a read error. V usage is TRBV5-1 and J usage is TRBJ2-1; weak D call: TRBD2 (7 bases). CDR1 and CDR2 (germline): SGHRS, YFSETQ. CDR3 length: 15 amino acids. The CDR3 loop reads CASTLSGGNVNEQFF. In DNA, the CDR3 is TGCGCCAGCACCTTGTCGGGGGGCAACGTCAATGAGCAGTTCTTC. The full variable domain, completed using reference TRBV5-1 and TRBJ2-1, is KAGVTQTPRYLIKTRGQQVTLSCSPISGHRSVSWYQQTPGQGLQFLFEYFSETQRNKGNFPGRFSGRQFSNSRSEMNVSTLELGDSALYLCASTLSGGNVNEQFFGPGTRLTVL.

This clonotype was detected only a few times. The J gene is TRBJ1-2, the V gene TRBV4-3, with a possible D match to TRBD1 (5 bases). The CDR3 spans 18 residues. V dropped 0 bases and J dropped 4 bases, with 21 bases sitting between them. Germline V gene sequence: CDR1 LGHNA, CDR2 YSLEER. CDR3 DNA: TGCGCCAGCAGCCAAGATCCGACAGTTGGGCCGAGGAGCTATGGCTACACCTTC. Translating gives CASSQDPTVGPRSYGYTF.

In the case of this clonotype: Relative to the germline gene, one junction end is altered; a read error may explain this. This rearrangement joins TRBV20-1 to TRBJ2-7; D not resolved. This CDR3 spans 13 amino acids. CDR1 and CDR2 (germline): DFQATT, SNEGSKA (reference sequence). The CDR3 DNA reads as TGCAGTGCTAGTTTTCCCGGATCCTACAAGCAGTACTTC. Protein sequence: CSASFPGSYKQYF.

The chain is built from TRBV6-1 and TRBJ2-1; 12 bases fit TRBD1. J gave up 7 bases and V 7 bases, and 5 bases lay outside the gene matches. CDR1 and CDR2 (germline): MNHNS, SASEGT. The CDR3 extends over 14 amino acids. CDR3 amino acids: CASMGQGAFNEQFF. The CDR3 DNA is TGTGCCAGCATGGGACAGGGGGCCTTTAATGAGCAGTTCTTC.

On this clonotype: At one of its ends the junction is not consistent with the germline gene, which may arise from a read error. The chain has TRBV5-1 and TRBJ2-1, with TRBD2 as a possible D gene (5 bases). There are 16 residues in the CDR3. Germline V gene sequence: CDR1 SGHRS, CDR2 YFSETQ. CDR3 sequence (DNA): TGCGCCAGCAGCCAGACAAGCGGCAGCTCCTACAATAAGCAGTTCTTC. This gives the protein CASSQTSGSSYNKQFF.

The V call is TRBV12-3 or TRBV12-4, the J call TRBJ2-2, with a possible D match to TRBD1 (5 bases). This CDR3 is built from 16 residues. V was trimmed by 6 bases and J by 4 bases, leaving 18 bases between them. CDR3 residues: CASSLLQVQGTGELFF. The CDR3 nucleotides read TGTGCCAGCAGCCTTCTACAGGTGCAAGGCACCGGGGAGCTGTTTTTT.

Notes on this clonotype: Just one base apart from a much larger clone, this may be a read error. J is TRBJ2-1 and V is TRBV7-2; D may be TRBD2 (7 bases). In germline, CDR1 is SGHTA, CDR2 FQGNSA. Trimming took 5 bases from V and 11 from J, leaving 19 bases between them. CDR3 length: 14 residues. The CDR3 DNA follows: TGTGCCAGCAGCACCGGGGGGCCCAAACCCCAGCAGTTCTTC. Translated: CASSTGGPKPQQFF.

The CDR3 sequence: CATSRSTSGRGETQYF. DNA for the CDR3: TGTGCCACCAGCAGATCGACTAGCGGGAGAGGGGAGACCCAGTACTTC. The rearrangement joins TRBV15 to TRBJ2-5; 12 bases map to TRBD2. V lost 2 bases to trimming and J lost 5 bases; unmatched junction nucleotides: 6. This CDR3 spans 16 amino acids. In germline, CDR1 is LNHNV, CDR2 YYDKDF (reference sequence).

Concerning this clonotype: This clone may be a read error of a much larger clone one base away. This chain uses TRBV20-1 with TRBJ2-5; 14 nucleotides line up with TRBD2. Unmatched junction bases numbered 6, after V lost 6 bases and J lost 6 bases. The CDR3 consists of 14 residues. Germline assignment: CDR1 DFQATT and CDR2 SNEGSKA (reference sequence). The CDR3 here is CSARLAGGEKTQYF. The DNA for the CDR3 is TGCAGTGCAAGACTAGCGGGAGGGGAAAAGACCCAGTACTTC.

This chain connects TRBV7-2 to TRBJ1-2; D uncertain. The germline V and J ends were trimmed by 3 bases and 3 bases, with 11 bases remaining between them. The length of the CDR3 is 14 residues. Germline V gene sequence: CDR1 SGHTA, CDR2 FQGNSA. In DNA, the CDR3 is TGTGCCAGCAGCTTTTCTCCGGGAGACTATGGCTACACCTTC. Translated: CASSFSPGDYGYTF.